The 4 T cell receptor beta chains reported below all come from one sample, sequenced in a study of blood T cell repertoires in COVID-19. TCRdb's copy holds only in-frame clones and misses some; the assay was immunoSEQ multiplex PCR. The sample contains about 75,000 clones, roughly 87% of which appear only once. Sequencing was performed on peripheral blood. The receptors were sampled from a woman in her forties or fifties with acute or convalescent COVID-19.

The chain recombines TRBV7-9 with TRBJ1-2; 8 bases line up with TRBD1. The ends lost 7 bases at V and 8 bases at J; junction bases unmatched: 12. This CDR3 contains 14 residues. Germline values: CDR1 SEHNR, CDR2 FQNEAQ (reference sequence). Written as DNA, the CDR3 is TGTGCCAGCAACGGGGCAGGGGGCGAAAAAGGCTACACCTTC. Translating it yields CASNGAGGEKGYTF.

The rearrangement joins TRBV5-4 to TRBJ1-6; 11 bases match TRBD1. The CDR3 extends over 15 amino acids. In germline, CDR1 is SGHNT, CDR2 YYREEE (reference sequence). V lost 4 bases, J lost 5 bases, and 2 bases stayed unmatched. CDR3 sequence reads: CASSTDRGHNSPLHF. CDR3 bases: TGTGCCAGCAGCACGGACAGGGGGCATAATTCACCCCTCCACTTT.

This sequence joins TRBV7-2 and TRBJ2-7; 11 bases fit TRBD2. The CDR3 totals 15 residues. V shed 3 bases, J shed 2 bases, and the junction held 3 bases outside the gene matches. Germline lookup yields CDR1 SGHTA and CDR2 FQGNSA. CDR3 amino acids: CASSLTSGKAYEQYF. As DNA, the CDR3 is TGTGCCAGCAGCTTGACTAGCGGGAAAGCCTACGAGCAGTACTTC.

Concerning this clone itself: The same CDR3 can be traced to other DNA sequences in this sample. V usage is TRBV5-1 and J usage is TRBJ2-3, with TRBD2 matching 12 bases. V trimming: 1 base; J trimming: 0 bases; junction bases outside the gene matches: 0. The CDR3 is 16 amino acids. CDR1 is SGHRS, CDR2 YFSETQ, per germline. CDR3 in amino acids: CASSLLAGGSTDTQYF. Here the CDR3 DNA reads TGCGCCAGCAGCTTGCTAGCGGGGGGGAGCACAGATACGCAGTATTTT.